This T cell receptor beta chain was obtained from a study of CD8 T cells in ankylosing spondylitis. This clonotype has a count of ten or more. Its target is not known. The CDR3 consists of 13 residues. Germline assignment: CDR1 DFQATT and CDR2 SNEGSKA (reference sequence). V lost 5 bases and J lost 2, with 11 bases in between. The study, taken as a whole, reports: Some of these motif variants have turned up before, in reports on reactive arthritis synovial fluid and blood. Disease-linked clones displayed a CD8+ phenotype and appeared relatively rarely in peripheral blood. Apparently characteristic of ankylosing spondylitis blood was a TCR beta motif (fewer than 10 highly homologous variants).

Generation of TCR beta libraries employed quantitative 5'-RACE incorporating molecular barcodes. A single record per CDR3 protein comes from TCRdb applying MiXCR to the 5' RACE reads. The table lists about 240,000 distinct CDR3 sequences, over 8.5% of them singletons. The chain links TRBV20-1 to TRBJ2-3; D possibly corresponds to TRBD2 (5 bases). The source material was blood, either unsorted or a sorted T cell fraction (not recorded which). This TCR was recovered from a male donor with ankylosing spondylitis or in good health (not recorded which). As DNA, the CDR3 is TGCAGTGCTCATGGGAGCCCCACAGATACGCAGTATTTT. Protein sequence: CSAHGSPTDTQYF.